The present entry profiles one TCR beta chain with its context. Clones were read by immunoSEQ multiplex PCR, and TCRdb kept only the in-frame ones, dropping some. This sample has approximately 58,000 clones; more than 70% occur once, and the top ten carry 2.4%. The germline V and J ends were trimmed by 1 base and 6 bases, with 9 bases remaining between them. The germline CDR1 and CDR2 sequences are SGDLS and YYNGEE. This CDR3 contains 13 residues. The sample is drawn from a study of OX40 agonist ivuxolimab in advanced cancers. The genes are TRBV9 and TRBJ2-3; D is uncertain. This specimen was CD4+ or CD8+ T cells sorted from blood, taken in a trial of the OX40 agonist ivuxolimab. The TCR sequence derives from an adult with an advanced solid tumor such as melanoma, head and neck, liver or kidney cancer. CDR3 DNA sequence: TGTGCCAGCAGCGTAAAATCATTGGATACGCAGTATTTT. Its protein product is CASSVKSLDTQYF.